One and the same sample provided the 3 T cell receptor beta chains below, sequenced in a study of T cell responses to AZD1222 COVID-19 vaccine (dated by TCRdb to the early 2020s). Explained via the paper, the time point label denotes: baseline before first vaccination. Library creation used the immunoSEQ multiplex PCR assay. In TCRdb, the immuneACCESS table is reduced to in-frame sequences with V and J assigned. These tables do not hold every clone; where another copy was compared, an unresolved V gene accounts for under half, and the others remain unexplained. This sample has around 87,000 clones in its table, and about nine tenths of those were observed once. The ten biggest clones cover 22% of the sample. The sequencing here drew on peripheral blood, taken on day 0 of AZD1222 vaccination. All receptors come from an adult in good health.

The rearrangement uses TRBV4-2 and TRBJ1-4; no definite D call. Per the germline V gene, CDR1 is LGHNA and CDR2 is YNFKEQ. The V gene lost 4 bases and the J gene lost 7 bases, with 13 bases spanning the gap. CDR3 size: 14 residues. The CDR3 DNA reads TGTGCCAGCAGCCTCCGGATGCGGAGTGAAAAACTGTTTTTT. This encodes CASSLRMRSEKLFF.

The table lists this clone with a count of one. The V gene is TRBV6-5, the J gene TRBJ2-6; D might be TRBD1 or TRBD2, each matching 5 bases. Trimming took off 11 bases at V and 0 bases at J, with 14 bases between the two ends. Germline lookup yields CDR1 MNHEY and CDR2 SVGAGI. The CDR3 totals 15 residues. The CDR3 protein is CAVRDAVSGANVLTF. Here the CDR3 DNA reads TGTGCCGTTCGGGACGCCGTCTCTGGGGCCAACGTCCTGACTTTC.

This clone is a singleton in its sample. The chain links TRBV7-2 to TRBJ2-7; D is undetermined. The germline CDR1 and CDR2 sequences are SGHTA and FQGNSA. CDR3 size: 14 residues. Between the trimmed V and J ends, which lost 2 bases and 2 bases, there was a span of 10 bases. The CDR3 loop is CASSLFPSTYEQYF. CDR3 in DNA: TGTGCCAGCAGCTTATTTCCTAGTACCTACGAGCAGTACTTC.